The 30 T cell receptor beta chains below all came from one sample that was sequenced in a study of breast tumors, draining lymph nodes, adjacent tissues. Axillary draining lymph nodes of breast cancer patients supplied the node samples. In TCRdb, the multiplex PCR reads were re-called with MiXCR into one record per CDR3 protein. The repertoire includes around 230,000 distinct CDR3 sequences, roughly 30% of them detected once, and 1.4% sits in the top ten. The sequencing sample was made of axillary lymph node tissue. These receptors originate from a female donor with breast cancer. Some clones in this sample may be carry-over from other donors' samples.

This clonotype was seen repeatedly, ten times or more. This chain's CDR3 is CASSIIAGGPPDTQYF. The CDR3 nucleotides are TGTGCCAGCAGTATAATAGCGGGAGGGCCACCAGATACGCAGTATTTT. The rearrangement joins TRBV6-4 to TRBJ2-3, with TRBD2 identical over 11 bases. In germline, CDR1 is MRHNA, CDR2 SNTAGT. The CDR3 loop spans 16 amino acids. V dropped 5 bases and J dropped 4; count of bases not matched to a gene: 8.

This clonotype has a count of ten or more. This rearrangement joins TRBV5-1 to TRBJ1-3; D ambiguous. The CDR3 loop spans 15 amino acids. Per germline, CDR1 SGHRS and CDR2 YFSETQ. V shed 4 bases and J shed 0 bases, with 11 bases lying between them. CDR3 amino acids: CASSPTAYSGNTIYF. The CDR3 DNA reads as TGCGCCAGCAGCCCCACAGCTTACTCTGGAAACACCATATATTTT.

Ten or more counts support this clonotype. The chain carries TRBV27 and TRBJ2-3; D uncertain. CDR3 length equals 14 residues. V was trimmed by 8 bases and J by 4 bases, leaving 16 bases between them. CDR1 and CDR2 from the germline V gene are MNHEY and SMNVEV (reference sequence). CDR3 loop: CASWSIGNPDTQYF. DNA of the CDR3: TGTGCCAGCTGGTCGATTGGGAACCCAGATACGCAGTATTTT.

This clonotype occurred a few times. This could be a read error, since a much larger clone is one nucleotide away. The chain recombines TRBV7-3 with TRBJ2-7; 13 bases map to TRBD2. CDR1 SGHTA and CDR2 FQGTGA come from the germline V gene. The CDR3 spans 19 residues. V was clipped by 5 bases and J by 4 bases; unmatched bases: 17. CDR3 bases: TGTGCCAGCAGCCCACACCAAGGAGGGACTAGCGGGATCCTGTACGAGCAGTACTTC. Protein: CASSPHQGGTSGILYEQYF.

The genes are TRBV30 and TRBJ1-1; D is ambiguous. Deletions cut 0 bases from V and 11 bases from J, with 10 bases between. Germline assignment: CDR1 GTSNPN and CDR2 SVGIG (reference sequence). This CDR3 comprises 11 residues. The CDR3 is CAWSVGPWAFF. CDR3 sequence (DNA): TGTGCCTGGAGTGTCGGACCGTGGGCTTTCTTT.

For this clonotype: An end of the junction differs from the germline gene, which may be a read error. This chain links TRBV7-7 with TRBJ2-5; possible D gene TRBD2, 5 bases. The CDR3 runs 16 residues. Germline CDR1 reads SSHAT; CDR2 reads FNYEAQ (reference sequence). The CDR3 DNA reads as TGTGCTAGCAGCCCTACTGGCGGGTTCGATCAAGAGACCCAGTACTTC. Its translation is CASSPTGGFDQETQYF.

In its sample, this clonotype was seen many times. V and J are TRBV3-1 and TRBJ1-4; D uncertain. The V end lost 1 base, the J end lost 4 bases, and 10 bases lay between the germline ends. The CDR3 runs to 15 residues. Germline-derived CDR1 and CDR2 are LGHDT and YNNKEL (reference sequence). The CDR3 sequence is CASSQAGHRNEKLFF. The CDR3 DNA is TGTGCCAGCAGCCAAGCGGGCCACCGTAATGAAAAACTGTTTTTT.

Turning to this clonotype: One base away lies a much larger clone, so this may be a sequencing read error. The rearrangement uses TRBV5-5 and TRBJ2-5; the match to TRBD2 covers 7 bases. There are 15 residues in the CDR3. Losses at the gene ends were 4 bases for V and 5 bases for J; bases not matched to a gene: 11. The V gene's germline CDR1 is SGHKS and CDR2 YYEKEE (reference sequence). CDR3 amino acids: CASSAGTTGRETQYF. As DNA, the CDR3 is TGTGCCAGCAGCGCCGGGACTACCGGGAGGGAGACCCAGTACTTC.

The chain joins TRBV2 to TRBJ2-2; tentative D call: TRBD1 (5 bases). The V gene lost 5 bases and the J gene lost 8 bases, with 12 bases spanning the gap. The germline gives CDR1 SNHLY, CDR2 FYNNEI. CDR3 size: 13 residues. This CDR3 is CASSWDNRGELFF. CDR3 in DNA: TGTGCCAGCAGTTGGGATAACAGGGGGGAGCTGTTTTTT.

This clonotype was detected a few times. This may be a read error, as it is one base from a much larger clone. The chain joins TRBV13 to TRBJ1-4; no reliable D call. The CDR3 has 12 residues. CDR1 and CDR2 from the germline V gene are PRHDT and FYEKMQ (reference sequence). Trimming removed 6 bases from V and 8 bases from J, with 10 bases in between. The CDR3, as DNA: TGTGCCAGCAGATTGCGTGGGGAAAAACTGTTTTTT. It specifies CASRLRGEKLFF.

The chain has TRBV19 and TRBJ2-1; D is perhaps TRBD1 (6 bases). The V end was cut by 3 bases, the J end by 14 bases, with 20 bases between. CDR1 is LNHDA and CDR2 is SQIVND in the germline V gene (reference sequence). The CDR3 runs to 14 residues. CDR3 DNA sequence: TGTGCCAGTAGTATGTGGTCCAGGGACAATGAAAAGTTCTTC. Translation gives CASSMWSRDNEKFF. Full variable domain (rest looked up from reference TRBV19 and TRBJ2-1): DGGITQSPKYLFRKEGQNVTLSCEQNLNHDAMYWYRQDPGQGLRLIYYSQIVNDFQKGDIAEGYSVSREKKESFPLTVTSAQKNPTAFYLCASSMWSRDNEKFFGPGTRLTVL.

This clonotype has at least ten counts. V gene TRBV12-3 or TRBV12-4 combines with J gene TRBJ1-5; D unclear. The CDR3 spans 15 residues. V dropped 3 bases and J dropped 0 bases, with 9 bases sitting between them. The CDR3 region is CASSFRSNSNQPQHF. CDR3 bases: TGTGCCAGCAGTTTCCGAAGTAATAGCAATCAGCCCCAGCATTTT.

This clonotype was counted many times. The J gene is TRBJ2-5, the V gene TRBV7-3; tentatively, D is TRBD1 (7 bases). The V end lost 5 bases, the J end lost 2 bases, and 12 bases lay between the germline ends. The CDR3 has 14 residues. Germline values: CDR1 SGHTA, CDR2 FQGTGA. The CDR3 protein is CASSPQGGQETQYF. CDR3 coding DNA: TGTGCCAGCAGCCCCCAGGGGGGACAAGAGACCCAGTACTTC. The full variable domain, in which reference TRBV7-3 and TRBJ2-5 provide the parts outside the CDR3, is GAGVSQTPSNKVTEKGKYVELRCDPISGHTALYWYRQSLGQGPEFLIYFQGTGAADDSGLPNDRFFAVRPEGSVSTLKIQRTERGDSAVYLCASSPQGGQETQYFGPGTRLLVL.

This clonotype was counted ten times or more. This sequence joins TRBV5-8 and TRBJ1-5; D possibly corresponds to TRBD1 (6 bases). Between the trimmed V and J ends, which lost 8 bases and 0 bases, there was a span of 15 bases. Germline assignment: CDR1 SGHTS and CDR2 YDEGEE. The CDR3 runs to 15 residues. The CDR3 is CARGSEGGSNQPQHF. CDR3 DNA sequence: TGTGCCAGGGGGAGCGAGGGGGGTAGCAATCAGCCCCAGCATTTT.

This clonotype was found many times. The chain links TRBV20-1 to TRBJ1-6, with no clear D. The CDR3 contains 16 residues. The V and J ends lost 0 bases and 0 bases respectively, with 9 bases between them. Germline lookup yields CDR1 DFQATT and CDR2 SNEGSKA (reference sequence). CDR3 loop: CSARDLESSYNSPLHF. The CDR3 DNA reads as TGCAGTGCTAGAGATCTGGAGAGCTCCTATAATTCACCCCTCCACTTT.

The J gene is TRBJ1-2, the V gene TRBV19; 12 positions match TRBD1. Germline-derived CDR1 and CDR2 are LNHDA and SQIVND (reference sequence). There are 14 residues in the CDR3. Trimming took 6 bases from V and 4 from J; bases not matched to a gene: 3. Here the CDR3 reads CASRGTGGSYGYTF. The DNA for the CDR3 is TGTGCCAGTAGAGGGACAGGGGGCAGCTATGGCTACACCTTC.

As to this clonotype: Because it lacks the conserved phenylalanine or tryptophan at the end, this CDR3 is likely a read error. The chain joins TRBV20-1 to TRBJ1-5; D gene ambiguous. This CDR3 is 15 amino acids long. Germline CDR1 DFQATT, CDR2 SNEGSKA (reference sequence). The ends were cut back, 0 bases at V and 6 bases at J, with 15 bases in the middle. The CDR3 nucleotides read TGCAGTGCTAGAGATGGAGCAGGCTCCACTCAGCCCCAGCATCTT. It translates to CSARDGAGSTQPQHL.

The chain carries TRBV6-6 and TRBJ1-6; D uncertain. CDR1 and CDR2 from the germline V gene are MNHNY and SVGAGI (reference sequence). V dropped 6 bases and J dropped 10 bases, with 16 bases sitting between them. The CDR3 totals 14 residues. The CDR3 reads CASRDDLTPSPLHF. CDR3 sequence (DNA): TGTGCCAGCAGAGACGACCTAACCCCCTCACCCCTCCACTTT.

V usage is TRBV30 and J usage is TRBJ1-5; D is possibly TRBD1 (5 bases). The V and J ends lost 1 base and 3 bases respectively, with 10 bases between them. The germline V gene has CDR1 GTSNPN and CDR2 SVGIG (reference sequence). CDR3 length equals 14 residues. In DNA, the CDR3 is TGTGCCTGGAGTGCGGGGCAGACCAATCAGCCCCAGCATTTT. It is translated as CAWSAGQTNQPQHF.

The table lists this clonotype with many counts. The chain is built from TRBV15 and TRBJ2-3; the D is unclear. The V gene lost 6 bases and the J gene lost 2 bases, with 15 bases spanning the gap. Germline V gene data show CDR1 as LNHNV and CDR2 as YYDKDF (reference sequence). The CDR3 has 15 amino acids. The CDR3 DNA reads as TGTGCCACCAGTCCCCCAGGTCCCGCCACAGATACGCAGTATTTT. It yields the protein CATSPPGPATDTQYF.

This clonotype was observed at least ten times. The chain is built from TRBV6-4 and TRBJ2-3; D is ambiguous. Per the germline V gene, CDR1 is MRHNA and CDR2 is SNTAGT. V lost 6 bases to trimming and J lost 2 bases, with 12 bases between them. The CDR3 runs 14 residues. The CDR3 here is CASSSGRATDTQYF. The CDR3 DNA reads TGTGCCAGCAGCTCGGGTCGGGCCACAGATACGCAGTATTTT.

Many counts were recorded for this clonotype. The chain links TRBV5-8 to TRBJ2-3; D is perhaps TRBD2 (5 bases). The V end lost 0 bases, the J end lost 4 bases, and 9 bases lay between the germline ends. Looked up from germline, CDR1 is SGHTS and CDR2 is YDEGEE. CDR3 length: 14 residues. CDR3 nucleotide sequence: TGTGCCAGCAGCTTGGCCGTCGGGGCAGATACGCAGTATTTT. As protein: CASSLAVGADTQYF.

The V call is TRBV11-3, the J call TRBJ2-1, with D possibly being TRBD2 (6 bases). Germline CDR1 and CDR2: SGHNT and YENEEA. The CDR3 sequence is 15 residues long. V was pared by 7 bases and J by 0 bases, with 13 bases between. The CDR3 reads CASKSGRSSYNEQFF. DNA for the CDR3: TGTGCCAGCAAGAGCGGGCGAAGCTCCTACAATGAGCAGTTCTTC.

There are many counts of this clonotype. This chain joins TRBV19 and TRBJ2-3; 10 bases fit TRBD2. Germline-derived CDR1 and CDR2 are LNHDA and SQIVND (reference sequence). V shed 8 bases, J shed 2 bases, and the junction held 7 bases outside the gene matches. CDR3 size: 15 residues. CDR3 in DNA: TGTGCCAGTTCCCGAGCGGGAGGGTTCACAGATACGCAGTATTTT. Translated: CASSRAGGFTDTQYF.

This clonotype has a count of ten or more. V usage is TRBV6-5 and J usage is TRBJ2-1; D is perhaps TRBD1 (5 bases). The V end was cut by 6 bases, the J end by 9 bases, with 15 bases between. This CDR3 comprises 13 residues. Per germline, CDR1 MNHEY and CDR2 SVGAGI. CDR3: CASRRGPDSEQFF. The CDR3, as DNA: TGTGCCAGCAGGAGAGGACCCGACAGTGAGCAGTTCTTC.

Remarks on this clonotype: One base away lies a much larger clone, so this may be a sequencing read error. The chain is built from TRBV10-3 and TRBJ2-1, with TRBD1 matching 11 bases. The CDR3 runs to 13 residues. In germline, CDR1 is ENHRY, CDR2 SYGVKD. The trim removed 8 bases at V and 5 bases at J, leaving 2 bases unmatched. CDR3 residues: CAIEGQGDNEQFF. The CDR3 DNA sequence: TGTGCCATCGAGGGACAGGGGGACAATGAGCAGTTCTTC.

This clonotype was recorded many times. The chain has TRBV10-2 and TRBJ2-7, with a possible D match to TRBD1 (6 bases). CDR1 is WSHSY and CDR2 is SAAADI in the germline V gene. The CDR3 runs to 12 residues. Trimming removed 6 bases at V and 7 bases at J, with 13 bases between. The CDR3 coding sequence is TGCGCCAGCAGACAGGGTTCCACTGAGCAGTACTTC. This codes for CASRQGSTEQYF.

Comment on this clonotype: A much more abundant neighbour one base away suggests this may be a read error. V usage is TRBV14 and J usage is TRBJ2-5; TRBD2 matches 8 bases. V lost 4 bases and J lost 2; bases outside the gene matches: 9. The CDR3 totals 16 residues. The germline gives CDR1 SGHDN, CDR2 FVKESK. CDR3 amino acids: CASSRDGTGGQETQYF. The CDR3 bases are TGTGCCAGCAGCCGAGATGGAACGGGAGGGCAAGAGACCCAGTACTTC.

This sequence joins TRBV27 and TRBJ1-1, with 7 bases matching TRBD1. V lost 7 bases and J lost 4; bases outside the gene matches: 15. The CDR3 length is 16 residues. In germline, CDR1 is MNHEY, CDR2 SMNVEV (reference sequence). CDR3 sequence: CASNPTGPFLSTEAFF. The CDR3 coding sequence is TGTGCCAGCAATCCGACAGGGCCATTCTTAAGCACTGAAGCTTTCTTT.

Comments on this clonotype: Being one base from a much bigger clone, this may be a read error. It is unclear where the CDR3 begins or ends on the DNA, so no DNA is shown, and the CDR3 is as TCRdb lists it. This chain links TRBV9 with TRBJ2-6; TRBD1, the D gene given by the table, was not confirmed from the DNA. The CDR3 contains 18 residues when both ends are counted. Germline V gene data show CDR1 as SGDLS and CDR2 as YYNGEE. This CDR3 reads CASSVDGGVGSGANALTF.